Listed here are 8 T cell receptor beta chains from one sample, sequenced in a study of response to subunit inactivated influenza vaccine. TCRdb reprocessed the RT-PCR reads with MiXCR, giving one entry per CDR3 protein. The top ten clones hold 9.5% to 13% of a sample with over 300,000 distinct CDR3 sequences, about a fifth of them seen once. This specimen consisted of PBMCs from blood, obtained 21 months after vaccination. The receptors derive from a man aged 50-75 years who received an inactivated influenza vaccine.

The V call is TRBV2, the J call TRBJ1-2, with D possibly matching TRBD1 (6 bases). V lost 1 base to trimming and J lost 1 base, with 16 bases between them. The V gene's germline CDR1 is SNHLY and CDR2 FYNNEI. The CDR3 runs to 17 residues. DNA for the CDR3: TGTGCCAGCAGTGAAGACCCGACGGGGGCGTATAACTATGGCTACACCTTC. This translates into CASSEDPTGAYNYGYTF.

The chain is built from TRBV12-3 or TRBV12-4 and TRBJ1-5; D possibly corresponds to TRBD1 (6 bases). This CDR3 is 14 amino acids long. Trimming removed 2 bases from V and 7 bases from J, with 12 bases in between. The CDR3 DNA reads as TGTGCCAGCAGTTTAAGAGGGGGTAAGCAGCCCCAGCATTTT. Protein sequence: CASSLRGGKQPQHF.

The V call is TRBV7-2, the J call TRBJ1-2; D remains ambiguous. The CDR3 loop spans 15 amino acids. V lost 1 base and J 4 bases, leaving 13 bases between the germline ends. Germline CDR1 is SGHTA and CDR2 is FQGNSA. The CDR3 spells CASSLDLAAGYGYTF. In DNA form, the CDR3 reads TGTGCCAGCAGCTTAGACTTGGCGGCAGGCTATGGCTACACCTTC.

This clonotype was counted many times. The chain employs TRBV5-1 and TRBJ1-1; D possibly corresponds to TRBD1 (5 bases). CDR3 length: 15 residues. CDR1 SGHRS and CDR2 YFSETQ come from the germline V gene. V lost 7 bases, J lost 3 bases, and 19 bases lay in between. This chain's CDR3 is CASSLRGGVDTEAFF. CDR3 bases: TGCGCCAGCTCCCTCCGGGGAGGGGTAGACACTGAAGCTTTCTTT.

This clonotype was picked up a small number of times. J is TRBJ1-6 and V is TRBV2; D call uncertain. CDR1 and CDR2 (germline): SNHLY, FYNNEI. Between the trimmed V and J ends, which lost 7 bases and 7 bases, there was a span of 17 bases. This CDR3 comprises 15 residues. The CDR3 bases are TGTGCCAGCACTTGGGCCGGTCTTGGCAATTCACCCCTCCACTTT. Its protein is CASTWAGLGNSPLHF.

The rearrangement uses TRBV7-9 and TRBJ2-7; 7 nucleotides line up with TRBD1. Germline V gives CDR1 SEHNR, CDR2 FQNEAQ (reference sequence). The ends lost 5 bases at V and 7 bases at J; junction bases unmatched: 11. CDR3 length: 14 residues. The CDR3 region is CASSRPGTVGEQYF. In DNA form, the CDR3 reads TGTGCCAGCAGCCGTCCCGGGACAGTGGGGGAGCAGTACTTC. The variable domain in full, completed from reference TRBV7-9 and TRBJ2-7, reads DTGVSQNPRHKITKRGQNVTFRCDPISEHNRLYWYRQTLGQGPEFLTYFQNEAQLEKSRLLSDRFSAERPKGSFSTLEIQRTEQGDSAMYLCASSRPGTVGEQYFGPGTRLTVT.

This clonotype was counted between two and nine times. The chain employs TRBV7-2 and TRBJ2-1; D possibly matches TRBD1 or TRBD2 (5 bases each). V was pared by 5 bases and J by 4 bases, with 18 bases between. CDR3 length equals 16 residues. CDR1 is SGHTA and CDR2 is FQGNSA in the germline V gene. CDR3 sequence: CASSRRPGPSYNEQFF. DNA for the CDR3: TGTGCCAGCAGCCGTCGTCCGGGACCTTCTTACAATGAGCAGTTCTTC.

CDR3 residues: CASSFLPGSADTQYF. The CDR3 DNA reads as TGTGCCAGCAGCTTTTTGCCAGGGTCGGCAGATACGCAGTATTTT. This chain connects TRBV7-2 to TRBJ2-3; D possibly corresponds to TRBD1 (5 bases). V dropped 3 bases and J dropped 4 bases, with 14 bases sitting between them. The CDR3 contains 15 residues. From germline, CDR1 is SGHTA and CDR2 FQGNSA.